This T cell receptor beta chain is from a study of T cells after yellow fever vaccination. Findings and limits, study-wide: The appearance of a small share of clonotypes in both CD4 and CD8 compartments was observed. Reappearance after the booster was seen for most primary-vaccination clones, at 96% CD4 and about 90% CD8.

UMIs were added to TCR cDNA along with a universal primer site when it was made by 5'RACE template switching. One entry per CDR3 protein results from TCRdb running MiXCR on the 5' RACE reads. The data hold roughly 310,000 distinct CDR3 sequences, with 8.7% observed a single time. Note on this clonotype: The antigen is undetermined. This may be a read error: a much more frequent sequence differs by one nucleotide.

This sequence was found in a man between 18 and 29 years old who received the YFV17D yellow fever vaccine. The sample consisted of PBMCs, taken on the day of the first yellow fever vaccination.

CDR3 DNA: TGTGCCGCTCGAGGTCCTAGCGGGGGCCAAGAGACCCAGTACTTC. Residues: CAARGPSGGQETQYF. The J gene is TRBJ2-5, the V gene TRBV10-3; TRBD2 matches at 10 bases. Germline V gene data show CDR1 as ENHRY and CDR2 as SYGVKD. With V trimmed by 11 bases and J by 1 base, 10 bases remained unmatched. CDR3 length equals 15 residues.